This T cell receptor beta chain was sequenced in a study of OX40 agonist ivuxolimab in advanced cancers. For the study at large: Ivuxolimab, an antibody acting as an agonist of OX40 (CD134), was used to treat patients. Dose-escalation patients had hepatocellular carcinoma, melanoma, renal cell or head and neck cancer.

The CDR3 extends over 15 amino acids. V was shortened by 7 bases and J by 2 bases, with 15 bases between the two germline ends. Germline assignment: CDR1 SNHLY and CDR2 FYNNEI. In regard to this clone: Antigen unknown.

General study results and limits: It was not determined which antigens were specifically recognized by the peripheral T cells that had undergone clonal expansion. There were also nonresponders showing low normalized T-cell clonal expansion.

Only in-frame clones appear in the TCRdb table, and some are missing; sequencing was by immunoSEQ multiplex PCR. Of around 100,000 clones listed, 85% to 95% are singletons. This sequence was found in an adult with an advanced solid tumor such as melanoma, head and neck, liver or kidney cancer. The input for sequencing was CD4+ or CD8+ T cells sorted from blood, taken in a trial of the OX40 agonist ivuxolimab. This chain connects TRBV2 to TRBJ2-1; D possibly uses TRBD1 or TRBD2 (7 bases each). CDR3 bases: TGTGCCAGCACCCCAGGGGGGGGTGCCTACAATGAGCAGTTCTTC. Residues: CASTPGGGAYNEQFF.